This T cell receptor beta chain came from a study of T cell responses to AZD1222 COVID-19 vaccine. V lost 10 bases to trimming and J lost 10 bases, with 17 bases between them. CDR3 length equals 12 residues. Germline V gene data show CDR1 as LNHDA and CDR2 as SQIVND (reference sequence). The analysis combined second doses at about 4 or about 12 weeks. Sequencing was performed with immunoSEQ multiplex PCR; in TCRdb, only in-frame clones are kept and a portion is missing. The top ten hold around 18% of the sample, which has approximately 75,000 clones, 80% to 90% seen once. This receptor was obtained from an adult who received the AZD1222 COVID-19 vaccine. Material: peripheral blood, obtained 28 days after the second AZD1222 dose. The chain has TRBV19 and TRBJ2-1; either TRBD1 or TRBD2 may supply D (6 bases each). The CDR3 bases are TGTGCCACCCGTGGGGGGCAGGGGGAGCAGTTCTTC. Translated: CATRGGQGEQFF.